This entry lists 8 T cell receptor beta chains sequenced from one sample in a study of shared clonotypes between healthy human individuals. Data came from immunoSEQ multiplex PCR; TCRdb stores just in-frame clones and leaves some out. Of hundreds of thousands of clones listed, 76% are singletons. Sample: PBMCs. These receptors were taken from a woman in her thirties or forties in good health. Some clones in this sample may be carry-over from other donors' samples.

V and J are TRBV6-4 and TRBJ2-2; D might be TRBD2 (5 bases). This CDR3 is built from 14 residues. V was trimmed by 4 bases and J by 5 bases, leaving 11 bases between them. Germline CDR1 reads MRHNA; CDR2 reads SNTAGT. CDR3: CASSVKGDTGELFF. CDR3 nucleotide sequence: TGTGCCAGCAGTGTAAAGGGAGATACCGGGGAGCTGTTTTTT.

The J gene is TRBJ2-1, the V gene TRBV2; D remains unclear. Germline V gene data show CDR1 as SNHLY and CDR2 as FYNNEI. V was trimmed by 4 bases and J by 2 bases, leaving 6 bases between them. CDR3 length equals 13 residues. The CDR3 loop reads CASSVEAYNEQFF. CDR3 nucleotides: TGTGCCAGCAGTGTGGAAGCCTACAATGAGCAGTTCTTC. Together with reference TRBV2 and TRBJ2-1, the CDR3 gives the full variable domain: EPEVTQTPSHQVTQMGQEVILRCVPISNHLYFYWYRQILGQKVEFLVSFYNNEISEKSEIFDDQFSVERPDGSNFTLKIRSTKLEDSAMYFCASSVEAYNEQFFGPGTRLTVL.

Concerning this clone: The same CDR3 can be traced to other DNA sequences in this sample. The V call is TRBV27, the J call TRBJ2-7; 12 bases match TRBD2. The V segment lost 4 bases and the J segment 4 bases; nucleotides outside the gene matches: 2. The germline V gene has CDR1 MNHEY and CDR2 SMNVEV (reference sequence). The CDR3 sequence is 14 residues long. CDR3 sequence reads: CASSSGTSGYEQYF. The CDR3 DNA reads as TGTGCCAGCAGTTCGGGGACTAGCGGGTACGAGCAGTACTTC.

In its sample, this clone was seen once. The V and J genes are TRBV27 and TRBJ2-7; D possibly matches TRBD1 or TRBD2 (6 bases each). Germline values: CDR1 MNHEY, CDR2 SMNVEV (reference sequence). V lost 3 bases, J lost 5 bases, and 14 bases lay in between. There are 14 residues in the CDR3. CDR3 loop: CASSFARGGNEQYF. The DNA of the CDR3 is TGTGCCAGCAGTTTTGCCAGGGGAGGAAACGAGCAGTACTTC.

This chain uses TRBV4-1 with TRBJ2-1, with a possible D match to TRBD2 (5 bases). V gave up 1 base and J gave up 2 bases, with 12 bases separating them. The CDR3 runs 16 residues. Germline CDR1 reads MGHRA; CDR2 reads YSYEKL. The CDR3 protein is CASSQGWQRTYNEQFF. As DNA, the CDR3 is TGCGCCAGCAGCCAAGGGTGGCAGCGGACCTACAATGAGCAGTTCTTC.

The chain carries TRBV4-1 and TRBJ2-7; 10 positions agree with TRBD1. Germline CDR1 MGHRA, CDR2 YSYEKL. V was pared by 3 bases and J by 1 base, with 3 bases of the junction left unmatched. CDR3 length: 15 amino acids. CDR3 nucleotides: TGCGCCAGCAGCCAGCCGGGACAGGGGTCCTACGAGCAGTACTTC. This codes for CASSQPGQGSYEQYF.

Details on this clone: Other DNA sequences in this specimen translate into the identical CDR3. The chain joins TRBV5-1 to TRBJ1-3; maybe TRBD1 (6 bases). V was pared by 4 bases and J by 4 bases, with 15 bases between. There are 15 residues in the CDR3. Germline V gene lookup returns CDR1 SGHRS and CDR2 YFSETQ. The DNA of the CDR3 is TGCGCCAGCAGCCTAACAGGGACCTCAGGAAACACCATATATTTT. This sequence encodes CASSLTGTSGNTIYF.

V usage is TRBV2 and J usage is TRBJ2-3; possibly TRBD2 for D (6 bases). Germline lookup yields CDR1 SNHLY and CDR2 FYNNEI. The CDR3 is made up of 13 amino acids. The V and J ends lost 6 bases and 3 bases respectively, with 10 bases between them. For the CDR3, the DNA is TGTGCCAGCAGCCGGGACTGGACAGATACGCAGTATTTT. This gives the protein CASSRDWTDTQYF.